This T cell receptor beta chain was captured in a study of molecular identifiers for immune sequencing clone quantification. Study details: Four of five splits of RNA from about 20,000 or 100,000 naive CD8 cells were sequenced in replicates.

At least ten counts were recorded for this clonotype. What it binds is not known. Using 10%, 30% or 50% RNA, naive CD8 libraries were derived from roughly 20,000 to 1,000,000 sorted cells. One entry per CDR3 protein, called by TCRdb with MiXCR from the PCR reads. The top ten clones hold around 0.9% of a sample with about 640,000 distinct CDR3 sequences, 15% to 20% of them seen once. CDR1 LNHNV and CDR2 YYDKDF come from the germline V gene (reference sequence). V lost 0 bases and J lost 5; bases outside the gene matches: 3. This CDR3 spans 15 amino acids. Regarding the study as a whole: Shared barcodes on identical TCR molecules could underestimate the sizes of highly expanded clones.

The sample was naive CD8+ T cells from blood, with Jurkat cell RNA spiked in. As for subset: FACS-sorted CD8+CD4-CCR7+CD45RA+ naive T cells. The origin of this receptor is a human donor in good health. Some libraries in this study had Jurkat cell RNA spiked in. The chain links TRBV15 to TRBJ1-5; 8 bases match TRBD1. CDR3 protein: CATSRETGDYQPQHF. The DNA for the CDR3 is TGTGCCACCAGCAGAGAGACAGGGGATTATCAGCCCCAGCATTTT.